This T cell receptor (beta chain) derives from a study of cytomegalovirus exposure and HLA in healthy donors. Worth noting for this clone: As yet, its antigen is unknown.

In the PCR, 60 Vbeta and 13 Jbeta primers were used. Authors' processing steps: Later, roughly 77 million unique TCR beta chains were counted in an analysis, and some 10 million of them were shared. TCRdb's table, derived via immunoSEQ multiplex PCR, lists solely in-frame clones and lacks some. V and J calls and clone size are as listed in that table; D and trimming were resolved from the DNA. The sample carries 150,000 to 200,000 clones, just over 70% recorded once. The study, taken as a whole, reports: Analysis was carried out at a later point, and it linked a missense DCLRE1C variant to TCR beta V- and J-gene trimming. Reported performance of the classifier showed diagnosis of cytomegalovirus status with high specificity and sensitivity. The number of N-insertions in an Asian-associated ancestry cluster was reportedly below the approximately 700-donor mean in a later analysis.

Germline lookup yields CDR1 SGHNT and CDR2 YENEEA. The CDR3 contains 17 residues. V lost 5 bases, J lost 4 bases, and 9 bases stayed unmatched. The receptor comes from a man aged 18 to 29 in good health and CMV-seropositive. Sequencing was done on a sample of PBMCs. V gene TRBV11-3 combines with J gene TRBJ2-6; 9 nucleotides line up with TRBD1. CDR3 loop: CASSPGTGSAGANVLTF. The CDR3 bases are TGTGCCAGCAGCCCGGGGACAGGGAGCGCCGGGGCCAACGTCCTGACTTTC. Looking up the rest from reference TRBV11-3 and TRBJ2-6 gives the full variable domain: EAGVVQSPRYKIIEKKQPVAFWCNPISGHNTLYWYLQNLGQGPELLIRYENEEAVDDSQLPKDRFSAERLKGVDSTLKIQPAELGDSAVYLCASSPGTGSAGANVLTFGAGSRLTVL.